The rows below give T cell receptor beta chains drawn from one sample of a study of blood T cell repertoires in COVID-19. Clones were read by immunoSEQ multiplex PCR, and TCRdb kept only the in-frame ones, dropping some. The sample holds over 100,000 clones, more than 75% seen once. Source material: peripheral blood. These receptors were taken from a woman in her 70s with COVID-19, enrolled during active disease. Each CDR3 is given with its conserved first and last residue. The order of the fields is D gene, J gene, CDR3 length, clone size, V gene, CDR3 protein, CDR3 DNA. D genes are given only for firm matches. The size of a clone is reported for some rows only, either as once, few or many, or as a class for expanded clones.

>TRBD1|TRBJ2-7|16|.|TRBV18
CASSPLGQGANYEQYF
TGTGCCAGCTCACCCTTGGGACAGGGGGCGAACTACGAGCAGTACTTC
>.|TRBJ1-3|15|.|TRBV18
CASSPYQGSGNTIYF
TGTGCCAGCTCACCTTATCAGGGCTCTGGAAACACCATATATTTT
>TRBD1|TRBJ1-2|17|.|TRBV18
CASSPPGTGLGFYGYTF
TGTGCCAGCTCACCACCCGGGACAGGTCTTGGCTTCTATGGCTACACCTTC
>TRBD2|TRBJ2-1|16|.|TRBV9
CASSPSQRGVSNEQFF
TGTGCCAGCAGCCCCTCGCAGCGGGGGGTTAGCAATGAGCAGTTCTTC
>.|TRBJ2-7|13|.|TRBV30
CAWSVETLYEQYF
TGTGCCTGGAGTGTCGAGACTCTTTACGAGCAGTACTTC
>.|TRBJ2-1|15|.|TRBV5-6
CASIKRAGWNNEQFF
TGTGCCAGCATCAAACGCGCGGGGTGGAACAATGAGCAGTTCTTC
>TRBD1|TRBJ2-5|15|.|TRBV10-2
CASSTPGTDQETQYF
TGCGCCAGCAGTACCCCTGGGACAGACCAAGAGACCCAGTACTTC
>.|TRBJ1-1|13|once|TRBV7-3
CASSLYTDTEAFF
TGTGCCAGCAGCTTATACACCGACACTGAAGCTTTCTTT
>.|TRBJ1-2|15|.|TRBV4-1
CASSQDRAIYYGYTF
TGCGCCAGCAGCCAAGACAGAGCGATCTACTATGGCTACACCTTC
>TRBD2|TRBJ2-2|16|.|TRBV3-1/TRBV3-2
CASSLLAGGHAGELFF
TGTGCCAGCAGCCTACTAGCGGGGGGGCACGCCGGGGAGCTGTTTTTT
>TRBD1|TRBJ1-5|17|.|TRBV18
CASSPSGTGGRNQPQHF
TGTGCCAGCTCACCCAGTGGGACAGGGGGACGGAATCAGCCCCAGCATTTT
>.|TRBJ2-1|13|.|TRBV9
CASSVDSYNEQFF
TGTGCCAGCAGCGTGGACAGTTACAATGAGCAGTTCTTC
>.|TRBJ2-5|16|.|TRBV3-1/TRBV3-2
CASSQGWGLAQETQYF
TGTGCCAGCAGCCAAGGGTGGGGGCTAGCCCAAGAGACCCAGTACTTC
>.|TRBJ1-2|17|.|TRBV7-9
CASSSSKGQPLGHGYTF
TGTGCCAGCAGCTCCTCGAAAGGACAGCCTTTAGGGCATGGCTACACCTTC
>.|TRBJ1-5|13|.|TRBV3-1/TRBV3-2
CASSLDKNQPQHF
TGTGCCAGCAGCCTCGACAAAAATCAGCCCCAGCATTTT
>.|TRBJ2-1|14|.|TRBV15
CATRRGMSYNEQFF
TGTGCCACCAGGCGAGGGATGTCCTACAATGAGCAGTTCTTC
>TRBD1|TRBJ1-1|16|.|TRBV28
CAPIRTGGFWNTEAFF
TGTGCCCCCATCAGGACAGGGGGCTTCTGGAACACTGAAGCTTTCTTT
>.|TRBJ1-4|16|.|TRBV28
CASESGGRRRDEKLFF
TGTGCCAGCGAATCCGGGGGGCGGCGAAGGGATGAAAAACTGTTTTTT
>TRBD1|TRBJ2-7|12|.|TRBV7-9
CASSLLWGQLDF
TGTGCCAGCAGCTTATTGTGGGGACAGCTTGACTTC
>TRBD1|TRBJ1-2|17|.|TRBV2
CASSSGGHAQANYGYTF
TGTGCCAGCAGTTCAGGGGGCCATGCCCAAGCTAACTATGGCTACACCTTC
>TRBD2|TRBJ2-1|15|.|TRBV7-3
CASSFLAASYNEQFF
TGTGCCAGCAGCTTTCTAGCGGCCTCCTACAATGAGCAGTTCTTC
>TRBD1|TRBJ1-3|14|.|TRBV7-9
CASSGPGQGNTIYF
TGTGCCAGCAGCGGACCGGGACAGGGAAACACCATATATTTT
>.|TRBJ1-3|14|.|TRBV30
CAWSVAAGGNTIYF
TGTGCCTGGAGTGTCGCGGCAGGGGGAAACACCATATATTTT
>.|TRBJ1-6|15|once|TRBV4-1
CASSQERVSVSPLHF
TGCGCCAGCAGCCAAGAGAGGGTTTCAGTTTCACCCCTCCACTTT
>TRBD1|TRBJ2-5|17|.|TRBV19
CASSMVVVRGLSETQYF
TGTGCCAGTAGTATGGTGGTGGTCAGGGGGCTGAGCGAGACCCAGTACTTC
>TRBD2|TRBJ2-1|16|.|TRBV6-4
CASSERLAGGNNEQFF
TGTGCCAGCAGTGAGCGACTAGCGGGGGGGAACAATGAGCAGTTCTTC
>TRBD1|TRBJ1-1|15|.|TRBV2
CASSDRDFFRPEAFF
TGTGCCAGCAGCGACAGGGATTTTTTTCGGCCTGAAGCTTTCTTT
>.|TRBJ1-2|16|.|TRBV3-1/TRBV3-2
CASSQGTARGGYGYTF
TGTGCCAGCAGCCAAGGGACAGCCCGGGGGGGCTATGGCTACACCTTC
>.|TRBJ2-7|16|.|TRBV7-2
CASRHRARDTTYEQYF
TGTGCCAGCAGGCATCGAGCCCGGGACACCACCTACGAGCAGTACTTC
>TRBD1|TRBJ1-1|14|.|TRBV5-6
CASSLWGTGRTAFF
TGTGCCAGCAGCTTGTGGGGGACAGGGAGAACCGCTTTCTTT
>TRBD2|TRBJ2-1|15|.|TRBV6-5
CASSYGLAGANEQFF
TGTGCCAGCAGTTACGGTCTAGCGGGGGCCAATGAGCAGTTCTTC
>.|TRBJ2-1|14|.|TRBV6-1
CASSERSSYNEQFF
TGTGCCAGCAGTGAAAGGAGCTCCTACAATGAGCAGTTCTTC
>TRBD1|TRBJ2-7|14|.|TRBV19
CASSTRQGSYEQYF
TGTGCCAGTAGCACACGACAGGGCTCCTACGAGCAGTACTTC
>.|TRBJ2-5|16|.|TRBV6-1
CASSEIRGGPQETQYF
TGTGCCAGCAGTGAAATAAGGGGGGGGCCCCAAGAGACCCAGTACTTC
>TRBD1|TRBJ1-2|15|.|TRBV27
CASSLLGQGAYGYTF
TGTGCCAGCAGTTTATTGGGACAGGGGGCTTATGGCTACACCTTC
>.|TRBJ1-6|19|.|TRBV27
CASSSPRGGLGSYNSPLHF
TGTGCCAGCAGTTCTCCGCGGGGAGGCTTAGGCTCCTATAATTCACCCCTCCACTTT
>.|TRBJ1-1|16|.|TRBV4-1
CASSRGGSGRNTEAFF
TGCGCCAGCAGCCGCGGGGGGTCGGGAAGGAACACTGAAGCTTTCTTT
>.|TRBJ2-7|16|.|TRBV5-5
CASSLGWTESSYEQYF
TGTGCCAGCAGCTTGGGCTGGACAGAGAGCTCCTACGAGCAGTACTTC
>.|TRBJ1-2|14|.|TRBV10-3
CAISEGREDYGYTF
TGTGCCATCAGTGAGGGCAGGGAAGACTATGGCTACACCTTC
>TRBD2|TRBJ2-5|15|.|TRBV28
CASSLGLAAQETQYF
TGTGCCAGCAGTTTGGGGCTAGCGGCACAAGAGACCCAGTACTTC
>.|TRBJ1-4|16|.|TRBV6-6
CASNSLGAGSNEKLFF
TGTGCCAGCAACTCCCTGGGGGCAGGGAGTAATGAAAAACTGTTTTTT
>.|TRBJ1-1|13|.|TRBV19
CASSIGGQKEAFF
TGTGCCAGTAGTATAGGGGGACAAAAAGAAGCTTTCTTT
>TRBD2|TRBJ2-7|15|.|TRBV5-5
CASSSTGLAGYEQYF
TGTGCCAGCAGCAGTACGGGACTAGCGGGATACGAGCAGTACTTC
>.|TRBJ1-1|17|.|TRBV5-5
CASSRRMAGTMGTEAFF
TGTGCCAGCAGCCGGAGGATGGCAGGCACCATGGGGACTGAAGCTTTCTTT
>.|TRBJ1-3|16|.|TRBV18
CASSPPLPSSGNTIYF
TGTGCCAGCTCACCACCACTACCAAGCTCTGGAAACACCATATATTTT
>TRBD1|TRBJ1-1|17|.|TRBV11-2
CASSLDLGLTGATEAFF
TGTGCCAGCAGCTTAGATTTGGGGCTAACAGGGGCCACTGAAGCTTTCTTT
>.|TRBJ2-5|13|.|TRBV5-1
CASSPTSLETQYF
TGCGCCAGCAGCCCAACTAGCCTAGAGACCCAGTACTTC
>.|TRBJ1-4|17|.|TRBV4-1
CASSKFGQGSTNEKLFF
TGCGCCAGCTCGAAATTCGGGCAGGGGTCAACTAATGAAAAACTGTTTTTT
>.|TRBJ2-6|16|.|TRBV5-1
CASSLSGQTGANVLTF
TGCGCCAGCAGCTTGTCTGGACAGACTGGGGCCAACGTCCTGACTTTC
>.|TRBJ1-1|9|once|TRBV21-1
CASSSEAFF
TGTGCCAGCAGCTCAGAAGCTTTCTTT
>TRBD1|TRBJ2-1|14|.|TRBV20-1
CSASPPGGYNEQFF
TGCAGTGCTAGTCCCCCAGGGGGCTACAATGAGCAGTTCTTC